This T cell receptor (beta chain) is drawn from a study of blood T cell repertoires in COVID-19. Study-level information: Some COVID-19 samples were acute and others convalescent; all came from the United States, Italy and Spain. In each case, the material was cDNA or gDNA derived from T cells, B-cell-depleted T cells, or PBMCs.

The CDR3 is 17 residues long. Germline lookup yields CDR1 SGHRS and CDR2 YFSETQ. Trimming took off 0 bases at V and 0 bases at J, with 10 bases between the two ends. Authors' methods: For nucleated cells, counts were estimated from reference gene primer amplification. This table comes from immunoSEQ multiplex PCR, and its TCRdb copy is limited to in-frame clones, with some not included. Clone size and the V and J calls come from that table; the DNA yielded D and trimming. The table lists 95,000 to 150,000 clones, just under 80% of them singletons, with more than 20% in the top ten. Source material: peripheral blood. The chain is built from TRBV5-1 and TRBJ2-6; the D is unclear. The TCR originated in a human donor in a cohort sampled during active COVID-19. The CDR3 nucleotides read TGCGCCAGCAGCTTGGTCCCAGTATCCTCTGGGGCCAACGTCCTGACTTTC. Residues: CASSLVPVSSGANVLTF.